This TCR beta chain was sequenced during a study of T cell repertoires in cytomegalovirus infection. Background on the study: A matching HLA type, together with CMV infection, was signaled by public TCR beta signatures.

Many counts were recorded for this clonotype. TCRdb reprocessed the reads via MiXCR and lists one record per CDR3 protein. Of 290,000 or so distinct CDR3 sequences listed, 9.6% are singletons. V was shortened by 0 bases and J by 5 bases, with 13 bases between the two germline ends. This CDR3 is built from 15 residues. From germline, CDR1 is SEHNR and CDR2 FQNEAQ (reference sequence). The gene calls are TRBV7-9 and TRBJ1-2; no reliable D call. The source of this sequence is a human donor in good health (CMV status not recorded). Some clones in this sample may be carry-over from other donors' samples. Source material: PBMCs. CDR3 bases: TGTGCCAGCAGCTTAGCCGGTGCCCAAGCTTATGGCTACACCTTC. This codes for CASSLAGAQAYGYTF.